These T cell receptor beta chains were read from a single sample in a study of blood T cell repertoires in COVID-19. The assay was immunoSEQ multiplex PCR, and TCRdb's table has in-frame clones only and misses some. The table records roughly 330,000 clones, around 87% of them present only once. Sequenced material: PBMCs or T cells enriched from blood (not recorded which). The receptors stem from a woman aged 25 to 45 who had recovered from COVID-19. Both conserved end residues are part of each CDR3. D genes are given only for firm matches. The size of a clone is reported for some rows only, either as once, few or many, or as a class for expanded clones.

v_call	j_call	d_call	cdr3_length	clone_size	cdr3_aa	cdr3_nt
TRBV18	TRBJ2-2	.	13	.	CASSLSDTGELFF	TGTGCCAGCTCTTTATCTGACACCGGGGAGCTGTTTTTT
TRBV5-1	TRBJ2-3	TRBD2	13	.	CASRTSGTDTQYF	TGCGCCAGCCGGACTAGCGGCACAGATACGCAGTATTTT
TRBV12-1	TRBJ2-2	.	17	.	CASRILRQGRNTGELFF	TGTGCCAGCAGGATTCTACGACAGGGGCGCAACACCGGGGAGCTGTTTTTT
TRBV9	TRBJ1-6	.	17	.	CASRSGPGQNYNSPLHF	TGTGCCAGCAGGAGTGGGCCAGGGCAAAACTATAATTCACCCCTCCACTTT
TRBV6-2/TRBV6-3	TRBJ2-3	TRBD2	18	.	CASSYWSSGGAWTDTQYF	TGTGCCAGCAGTTACTGGTCTAGCGGGGGGGCTTGGACAGATACGCAGTATTTT
TRBV2	TRBJ2-3	TRBD1	12	once	CASHRGSDTQYF	TGTGCCTCACACAGGGGGTCAGATACGCAGTATTTT
TRBV5-1	TRBJ1-2	.	14	.	CASSPPRGIHGYTF	TGCGCCAGCAGCCCCCCGCGAGGGATCCATGGCTACACCTTC
TRBV11-2	TRBJ1-1	.	15	.	CASSPRGVGGAEAFF	TGTGCCAGCAGCCCTAGGGGTGTTGGGGGGGCAGAAGCTTTCTTT
TRBV27	TRBJ2-1	.	13	.	CASTGSSYNEQFF	TGTGCCAGCACTGGGAGCTCCTACAATGAGCAGTTCTTC
TRBV13	TRBJ1-2	.	14	once	CASSSDSLGYGYTF	TGTGCCAGCAGCTCGGACAGCCTCGGCTATGGCTACACCTTC
TRBV5-6	TRBJ2-3	.	14	.	CASSSGRSTDTQYF	TGTGCCAGCAGCTCAGGGAGGAGCACAGATACGCAGTATTTT
TRBV18	TRBJ2-7	TRBD1	14	.	CASSRTGVAYEQYF	TGTGCCAGCTCACGGACAGGGGTTGCCTACGAGCAGTACTTC
TRBV11-2	TRBJ2-7	TRBD1	15	.	CASRGPGQALREQYF	TGTGCCAGCAGAGGACCGGGACAGGCATTACGCGAGCAGTACTTC
TRBV6-5	TRBJ1-1	.	14	.	CASSTLPGHYEAFF	TGTGCCAGCAGTACGCTTCCGGGACACTATGAAGCTTTCTTT
TRBV28	TRBJ2-3	.	16	once	CASRDWTGRATDTQYF	TGTGCCAGCAGAGACTGGACAGGGAGGGCTACAGATACGCAGTATTTT
TRBV15	TRBJ2-7	TRBD1	17	.	CATSRDYPGQGAHEQYF	TGTGCCACCAGCAGAGATTACCCGGGACAGGGCGCGCACGAGCAGTACTTC
TRBV4-3	TRBJ2-3	.	13	.	CASSLLRADTQYF	TGCGCCAGCAGCTTACTACGGGCAGATACGCAGTATTTT
TRBV6-5	TRBJ2-5	TRBD2	13	.	CASRQRGKETQYF	TGTGCCAGCAGGCAGCGGGGGAAAGAGACCCAGTACTTC
TRBV14	TRBJ1-2	.	17	.	CASSPALHRRRLHGYTF	TGTGCCAGCAGCCCAGCACTTCACAGGCGGCGCTTGCATGGCTACACCTTC
TRBV7-2	TRBJ1-2	.	12	few	CASSLQEHGYTF	TGTGCCAGCAGCCTGCAGGAACATGGCTACACCTTC
TRBV9	TRBJ2-3	.	14	.	CASSVGLGRDTQYF	TGTGCCAGCAGCGTAGGGTTGGGGAGAGATACGCAGTATTTT
TRBV6-5	TRBJ1-2	TRBD1	15	.	CASLRGTGPTYGYTF	TGTGCCAGCCTGAGGGGGACAGGGCCAACCTATGGCTACACCTTC
TRBV3-1/TRBV3-2	TRBJ2-3	.	13	.	CASSQVGADTQYF	TGTGCCAGCAGCCAAGTGGGGGCGGATACGCAGTATTTT
TRBV18	TRBJ1-4	TRBD1	15	.	CASSPDRATNEKLFF	TGTGCCAGCTCACCAGACAGGGCGACTAATGAAAAACTGTTTTTT
TRBV5-4	TRBJ1-3	.	15	.	CASSLTGYSGNTIYF	TGTGCCAGCAGCCTTACAGGGTACTCTGGAAACACCATATATTTT
TRBV25-1	TRBJ1-2	.	13	.	CASSDGGHYGYTF	TGTGCCAGCAGTGACGGGGGGCACTATGGCTACACCTTC
TRBV4-1	TRBJ2-7	.	17	.	CASSQGERRGFAYEQYF	TGCGCCAGCAGCCAAGGAGAGCGCAGGGGATTTGCCTACGAGCAGTACTTC
TRBV30	TRBJ1-5	.	13	.	CAWSTRSNQPQHF	TGTGCCTGGAGTACTCGTAGCAATCAGCCCCAGCATTTT
TRBV10-2	TRBJ1-1	.	14	.	CASSQGWENTEAFF	TGCGCCAGCAGTCAGGGATGGGAGAACACTGAAGCTTTCTTT
TRBV27	TRBJ1-2	.	13	.	CASAYGQSYGYTF	TGTGCCAGCGCCTACGGACAGAGCTATGGCTACACCTTC
TRBV7-9	TRBJ1-1	.	13	.	CASIPGAGTEAFF	TGTGCCAGCATACCGGGTGCGGGGACTGAAGCTTTCTTT
TRBV5-4	TRBJ2-7	TRBD2	15	.	CASRSGTSVPYEQYF	TGTGCCAGCAGATCCGGGACTAGCGTACCCTACGAGCAGTACTTC
TRBV5-4	TRBJ2-1	TRBD2	15	.	CASSAGGGSIGEQFF	TGTGCCAGCAGCGCGGGGGGGGGCTCAATTGGTGAGCAGTTCTTC
TRBV27	TRBJ1-2	TRBD1	16	.	CASSLFAGQGNYGYTF	TGTGCCAGCAGTTTATTTGCAGGACAGGGAAACTATGGCTACACCTTC
TRBV21-1	TRBJ1-2	.	14	.	CASGGVSGEAGYTF	TGTGCCAGCGGAGGTGTCTCCGGAGAGGCCGGCTACACCTTC
TRBV9	TRBJ1-5	TRBD1	15	once	CASSQGVDSNQPQHF	TGTGCCAGCAGCCAGGGGGTGGATAGCAATCAGCCCCAGCATTTT